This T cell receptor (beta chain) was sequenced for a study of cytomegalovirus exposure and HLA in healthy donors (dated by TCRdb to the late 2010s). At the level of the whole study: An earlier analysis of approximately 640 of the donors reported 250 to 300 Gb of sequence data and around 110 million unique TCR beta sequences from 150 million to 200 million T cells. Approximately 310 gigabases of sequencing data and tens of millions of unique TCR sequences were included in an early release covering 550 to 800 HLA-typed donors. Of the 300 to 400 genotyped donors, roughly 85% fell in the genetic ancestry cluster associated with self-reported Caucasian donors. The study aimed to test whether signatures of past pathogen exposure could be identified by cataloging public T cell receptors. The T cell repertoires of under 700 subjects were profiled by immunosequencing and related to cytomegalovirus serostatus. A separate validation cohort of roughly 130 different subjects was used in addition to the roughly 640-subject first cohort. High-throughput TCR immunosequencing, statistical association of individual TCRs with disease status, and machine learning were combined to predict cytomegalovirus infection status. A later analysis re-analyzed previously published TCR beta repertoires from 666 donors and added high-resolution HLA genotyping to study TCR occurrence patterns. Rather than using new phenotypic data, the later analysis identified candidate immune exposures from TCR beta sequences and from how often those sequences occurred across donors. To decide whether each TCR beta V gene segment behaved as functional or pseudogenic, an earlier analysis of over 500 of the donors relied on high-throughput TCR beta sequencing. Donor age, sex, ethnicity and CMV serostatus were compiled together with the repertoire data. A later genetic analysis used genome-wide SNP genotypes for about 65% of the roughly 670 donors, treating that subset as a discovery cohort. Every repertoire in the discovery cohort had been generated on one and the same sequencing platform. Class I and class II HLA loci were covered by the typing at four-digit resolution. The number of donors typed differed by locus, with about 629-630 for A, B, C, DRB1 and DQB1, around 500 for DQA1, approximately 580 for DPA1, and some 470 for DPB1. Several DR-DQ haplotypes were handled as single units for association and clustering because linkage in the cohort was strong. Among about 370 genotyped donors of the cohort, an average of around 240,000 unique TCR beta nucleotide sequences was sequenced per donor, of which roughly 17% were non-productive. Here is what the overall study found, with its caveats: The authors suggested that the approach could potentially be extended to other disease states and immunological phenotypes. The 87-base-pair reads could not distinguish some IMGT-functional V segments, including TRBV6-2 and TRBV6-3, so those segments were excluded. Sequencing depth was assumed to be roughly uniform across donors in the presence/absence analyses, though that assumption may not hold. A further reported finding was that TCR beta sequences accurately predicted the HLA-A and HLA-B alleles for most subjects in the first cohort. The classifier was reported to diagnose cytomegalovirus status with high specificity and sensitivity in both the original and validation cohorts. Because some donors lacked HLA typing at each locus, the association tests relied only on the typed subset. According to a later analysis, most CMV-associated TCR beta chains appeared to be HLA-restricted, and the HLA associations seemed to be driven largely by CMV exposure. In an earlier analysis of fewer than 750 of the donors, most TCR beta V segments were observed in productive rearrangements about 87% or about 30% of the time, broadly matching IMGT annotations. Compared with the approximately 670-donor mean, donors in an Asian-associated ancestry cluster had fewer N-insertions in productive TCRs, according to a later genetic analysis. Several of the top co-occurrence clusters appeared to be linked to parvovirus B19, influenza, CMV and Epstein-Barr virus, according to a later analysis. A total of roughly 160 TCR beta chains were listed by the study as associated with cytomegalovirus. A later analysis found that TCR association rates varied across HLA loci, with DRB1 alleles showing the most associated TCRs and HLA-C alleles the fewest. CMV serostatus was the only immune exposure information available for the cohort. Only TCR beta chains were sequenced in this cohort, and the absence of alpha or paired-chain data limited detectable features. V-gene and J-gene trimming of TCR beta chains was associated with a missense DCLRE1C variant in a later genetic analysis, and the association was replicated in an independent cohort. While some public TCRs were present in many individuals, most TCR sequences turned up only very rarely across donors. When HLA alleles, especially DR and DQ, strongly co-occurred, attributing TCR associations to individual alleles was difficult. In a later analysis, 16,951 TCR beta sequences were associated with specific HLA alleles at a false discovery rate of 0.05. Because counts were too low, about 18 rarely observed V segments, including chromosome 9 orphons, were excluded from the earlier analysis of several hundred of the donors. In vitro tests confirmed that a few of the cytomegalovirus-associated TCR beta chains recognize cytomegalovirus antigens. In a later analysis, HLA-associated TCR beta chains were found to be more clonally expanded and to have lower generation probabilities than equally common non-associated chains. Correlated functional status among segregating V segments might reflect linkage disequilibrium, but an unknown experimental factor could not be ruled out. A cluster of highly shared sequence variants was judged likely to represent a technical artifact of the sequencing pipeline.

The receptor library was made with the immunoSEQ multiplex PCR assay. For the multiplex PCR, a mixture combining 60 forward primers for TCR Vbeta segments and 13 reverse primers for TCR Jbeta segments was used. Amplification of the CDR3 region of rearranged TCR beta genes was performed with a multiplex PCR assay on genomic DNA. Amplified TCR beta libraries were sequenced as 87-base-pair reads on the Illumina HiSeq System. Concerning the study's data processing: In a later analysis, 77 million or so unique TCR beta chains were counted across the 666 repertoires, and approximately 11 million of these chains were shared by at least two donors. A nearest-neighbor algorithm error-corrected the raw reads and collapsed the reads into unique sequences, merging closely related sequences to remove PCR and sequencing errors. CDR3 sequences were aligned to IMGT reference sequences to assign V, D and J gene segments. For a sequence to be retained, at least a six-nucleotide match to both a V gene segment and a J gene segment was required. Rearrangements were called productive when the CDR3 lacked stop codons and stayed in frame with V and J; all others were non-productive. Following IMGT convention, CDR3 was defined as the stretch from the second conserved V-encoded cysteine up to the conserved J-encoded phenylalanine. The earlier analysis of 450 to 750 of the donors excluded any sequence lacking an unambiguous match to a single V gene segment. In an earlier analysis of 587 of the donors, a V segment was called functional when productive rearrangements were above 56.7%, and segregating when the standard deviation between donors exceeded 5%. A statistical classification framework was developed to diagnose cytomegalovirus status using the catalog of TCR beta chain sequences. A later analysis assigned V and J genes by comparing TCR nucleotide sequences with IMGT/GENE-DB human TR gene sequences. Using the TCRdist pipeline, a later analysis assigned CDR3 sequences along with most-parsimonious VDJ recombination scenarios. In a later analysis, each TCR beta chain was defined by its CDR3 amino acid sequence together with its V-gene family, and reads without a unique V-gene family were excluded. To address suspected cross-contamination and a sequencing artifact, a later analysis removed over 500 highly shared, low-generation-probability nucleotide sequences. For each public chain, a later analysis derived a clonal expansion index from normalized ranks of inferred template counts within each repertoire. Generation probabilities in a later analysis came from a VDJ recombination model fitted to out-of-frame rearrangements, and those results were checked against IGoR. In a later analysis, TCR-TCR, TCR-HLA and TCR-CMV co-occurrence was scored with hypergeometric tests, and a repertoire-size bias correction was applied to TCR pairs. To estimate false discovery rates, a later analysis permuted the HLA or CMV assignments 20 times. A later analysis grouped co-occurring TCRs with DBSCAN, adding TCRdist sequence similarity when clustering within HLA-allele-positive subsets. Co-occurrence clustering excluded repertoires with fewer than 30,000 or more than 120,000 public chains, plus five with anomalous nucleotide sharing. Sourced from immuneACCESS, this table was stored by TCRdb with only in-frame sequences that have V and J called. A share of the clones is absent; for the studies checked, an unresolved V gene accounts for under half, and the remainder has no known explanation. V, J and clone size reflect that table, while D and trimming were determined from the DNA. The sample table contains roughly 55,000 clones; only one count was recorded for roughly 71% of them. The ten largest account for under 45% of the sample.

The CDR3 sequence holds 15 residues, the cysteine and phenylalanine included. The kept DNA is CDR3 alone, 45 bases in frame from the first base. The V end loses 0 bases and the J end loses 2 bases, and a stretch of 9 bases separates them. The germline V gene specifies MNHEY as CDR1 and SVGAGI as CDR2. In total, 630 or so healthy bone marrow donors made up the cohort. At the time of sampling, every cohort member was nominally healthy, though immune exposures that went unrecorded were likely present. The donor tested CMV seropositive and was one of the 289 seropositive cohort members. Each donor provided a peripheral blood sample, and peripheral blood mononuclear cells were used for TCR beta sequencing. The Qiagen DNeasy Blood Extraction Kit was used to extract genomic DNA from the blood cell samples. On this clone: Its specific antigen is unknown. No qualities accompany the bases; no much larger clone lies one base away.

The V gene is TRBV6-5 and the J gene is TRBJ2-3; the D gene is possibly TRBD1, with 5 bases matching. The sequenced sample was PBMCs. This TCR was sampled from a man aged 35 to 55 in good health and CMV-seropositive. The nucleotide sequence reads TGTGCCAGCAGTTACTCCAGACAGCCCACAGATACGCAGTATTTT. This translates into CASSYSRQPTDTQYF.